This T cell receptor beta chain was sequenced for a study of follicular helper T cells after annual influenza vaccination. This sample's time point: 2015-2016 season, 7 days after influenza vaccination. Community-dwelling subjects without influenza vaccination in the prior 6 months were enrolled. This table comes from immunoSEQ multiplex PCR, and its TCRdb copy is limited to in-frame clones, with some not included. Here the sample spans almost 7,000 clones, approximately 81% being singletons. Per germline, CDR1 LNHDA and CDR2 SQIVND (reference sequence). V was cut by 6 bases and J by 7 bases, with 10 bases left in between. There are 12 residues in the CDR3.

The V call is TRBV19, the J call TRBJ1-5; the D is unclear. The source was CXCR5- memory CD4+ T cells sorted from blood, collected 7 days after influenza vaccination. This TCR derives from an adult who received the influenza vaccine. The CDR3 bases are TGTGCCAGTAGCCGAAGTAGACAGCCCCAGCATTTT. Translation gives CASSRSRQPQHF.